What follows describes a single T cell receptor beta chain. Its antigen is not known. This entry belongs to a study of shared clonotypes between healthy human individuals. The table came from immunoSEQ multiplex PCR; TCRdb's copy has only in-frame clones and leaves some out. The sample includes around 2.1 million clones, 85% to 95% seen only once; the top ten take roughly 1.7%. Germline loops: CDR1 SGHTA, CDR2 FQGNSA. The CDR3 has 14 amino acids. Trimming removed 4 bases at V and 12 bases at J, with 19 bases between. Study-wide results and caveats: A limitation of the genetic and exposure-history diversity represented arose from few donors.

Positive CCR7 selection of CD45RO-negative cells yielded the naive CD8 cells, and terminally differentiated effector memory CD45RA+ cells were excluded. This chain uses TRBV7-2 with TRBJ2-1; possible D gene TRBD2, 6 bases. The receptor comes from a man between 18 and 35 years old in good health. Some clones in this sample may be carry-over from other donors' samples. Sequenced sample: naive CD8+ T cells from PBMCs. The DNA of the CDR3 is TGTGCCAGCAGCTCTCGGGACTCTACAATGACGCAGTTCTTC. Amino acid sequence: CASSSRDSTMTQFF.